This T cell receptor beta chain was captured in a study of blood T cell repertoires in COVID-19. What the recovered Cohort 3 donors had was two negative PCRs, clearance, or symptom resolution. The protocol was immunoSEQ multiplex PCR, while the TCRdb copy is restricted to in-frame clones and leaves out a portion. The sample lists about 410,000 clones, roughly 87% seen once, with more than 0.55% in the top ten. Sequenced material: PBMCs or T cells enriched from blood (not recorded which). The clonotype originates from a man aged 18 to 30 who had recovered from COVID-19.

CDR3 protein: CASSQGVAQHF. The CDR3 region has the DNA TGTGCCAGTAGCCAGGGGGTGGCCCAGCATTTT. The chain recombines TRBV19 with TRBJ1-5; 7 bases agree with TRBD1. Germline V gene lookup returns CDR1 LNHDA and CDR2 SQIVND (reference sequence). The CDR3 totals 11 residues. J lost 11 bases, V lost 6 bases, and 4 bases had no gene match.